Included here is one T cell receptor (beta chain) sequence, with context. What it recognizes is unknown. This CDR3 is 15 amino acids long. Germline V gives CDR1 MNHEY, CDR2 SMNVEV (reference sequence). V was pared by 4 bases and J by 2 bases, with 14 bases between. Naivety among CD8 cells was defined by CD45RO negativity and positive CCR7 selection, thereby excluding terminally differentiated effector memory CD45RA+ cells. This sample was included in a study of shared clonotypes between healthy human individuals. Notes on the study in general: In this cohort, only blood was sampled, and tissue repertoires likely differ.

Method: immunoSEQ multiplex PCR; TCRdb's copy keeps in-frame clones and lacks some. The sample carries around 1.9 million clones, about 93% recorded once. This TCR came from a man younger than 35 in good health. Some clones in this sample may be carry-over from other donors' samples. The chain joins TRBV27 to TRBJ1-1; the D gene is possibly TRBD1 (5 bases). Source material: naive CD8+ T cells from PBMCs. The DNA for the CDR3 is TGTGCCAGCAGTTCCTCGGGACGGGCAAACACTGAAGCTTTCTTT. Its protein product is CASSSSGRANTEAFF.